This T cell receptor beta chain was captured by sequencing in a study of T-cell reconstitution after alpha-beta-depleted transplantation in children. TCRbeta library preparation incorporated unique molecular identifiers. One entry per CDR3 protein, called by TCRdb with MiXCR from the PCR reads. This sample has around 600,000 distinct CDR3 sequences, with about 10% found just once. Many counts were recorded for this clonotype. The receptor's source is a human donor who donated a stem cell graft to a child with acute myeloid leukemia. The sample here was PBMCs from the stem cell graft donor, taken from the stem cell graft.

As DNA, the CDR3 is TGTGCCACCAGCAGAGTGGGCATCGGCTCCTACGAGCAGTACTTC. This codes for CATSRVGIGSYEQYF. The V and J genes are TRBV15 and TRBJ2-7, with unresolved D. This CDR3 region has 15 residues. V lost 1 base, J lost 0 bases, and 10 bases lay in between. The germline CDR1 and CDR2 sequences are LNHNV and YYDKDF (reference sequence).